The 12 T cell receptor beta chains below all came from one sample that was sequenced in a study of cytomegalovirus exposure and HLA in healthy donors (dated by TCRdb to the late 2010s). The library was made by the immunoSEQ multiplex PCR assay. As stored in TCRdb, this immuneACCESS dataset retains in-frame rearrangements with V and J assigned. A fraction of the clones does not appear; measured against another copy, unresolved V genes explain less than half of the discrepancy, and the remainder lacks a known reason. A total of 250,000 or so clones appear in this sample, almost 90% of them only once. Clones ranked in the top ten supply 0.3% to 0.4% of the sample. Sequenced material: PBMCs. Receptors were obtained from a woman under 30 in good health and CMV-seronegative.

This sequence joins TRBV12-5 and TRBJ2-1, with D perhaps matching TRBD2 (6 bases). There are 14 residues in the CDR3. Germline V CDR1 and CDR2: LGHNT, FRNRAP. The V and J ends lost 1 base and 2 bases respectively, with 6 bases between them. CDR3 region: CASGLGGTYNEQFF. In nucleotides, the CDR3 is TGTGCTAGTGGTTTGGGCGGGACCTACAATGAGCAGTTCTTC. Filled out from reference TRBV12-5 and TRBJ2-1, the complete variable domain reads DARVTQTPRHKVTEMGQEVTMRCQPILGHNTVFWYRQTMMQGLELLAYFRNRAPLDDSGMPKDRFSAEMPDATLATLKIQPSEPRDSAVYFCASGLGGTYNEQFFGPGTRLTVL.

In its sample, this clone was seen a few times. V gene TRBV6-5 combines with J gene TRBJ1-2; D may be TRBD1 (6 bases). From germline, CDR1 is MNHEY and CDR2 SVGAGI. V lost 5 bases, J lost 1 base, and 14 bases lay in between. CDR3 length equals 15 residues. The CDR3 nucleotides read TGTGCCAGCAGTGCAACAGGGATGTTTAACTATGGCTACACCTTC. It yields the protein CASSATGMFNYGYTF.

The chain carries TRBV5-4 and TRBJ2-2, with 8 positions matching TRBD2. Germline CDR1 reads SGHNT; CDR2 reads YYREEE (reference sequence). The CDR3 is made up of 16 amino acids. V was pared by 0 bases and J by 5 bases, with 6 bases of the junction left unmatched. CDR3 coding DNA: TGTGCCAGCAGCTTGGCCGAGACGGGGGGGACCGGGGAGCTGTTTTTT. It specifies CASSLAETGGTGELFF.

J is TRBJ1-4 and V is TRBV28, with D possibly being TRBD1 (5 bases). The CDR3 loop spans 17 amino acids. Germline loops: CDR1 MDHEN, CDR2 SYDVKM. Between the trimmed V and J ends, which lost 7 bases and 6 bases, there was a span of 24 bases. The CDR3 DNA reads TGTGCCAGCACCCCGACGGGGGAACCGGCGGTTGATGAAAAACTGTTTTTT. This translates into CASTPTGEPAVDEKLFF.

The chain is built from TRBV9 and TRBJ2-7, with D unclear. Between the trimmed V and J ends, which lost 0 bases and 3 bases, there was a span of 7 bases. There are 13 residues in the CDR3. Germline V gene lookup returns CDR1 SGDLS and CDR2 YYNGEE. CDR3 region: CASSVGPGYEQYF. DNA of the CDR3: TGTGCCAGCAGCGTAGGTCCAGGCTACGAGCAGTACTTC.

CDR3 loop: CASSLNRDNTEAFF. Written as DNA, the CDR3 is TGTGCCAGCAGCTTAAACAGGGATAACACTGAAGCTTTCTTT. V and J are TRBV7-3 and TRBJ1-1; maybe TRBD1 (6 bases). V lost 1 base, J lost 2 bases, and 8 bases lay in between. CDR3 length: 14 amino acids. Germline assignment: CDR1 SGHTA and CDR2 FQGTGA.

The chain carries TRBV14 and TRBJ2-1; TRBD2 matches 10 bases. The V segment lost 4 bases and the J segment 4 bases; nucleotides outside the gene matches: 16. The germline V gene has CDR1 SGHDN and CDR2 FVKESK. The CDR3 is 19 amino acids. The CDR3 DNA reads as TGTGCCAGCAGCCCTATAGCGCTACAGCGGGGGGGCCGATACAATGAGCAGTTCTTC. Translated: CASSPIALQRGGRYNEQFF. Full variable domain (remainder filled in from reference TRBV14 and TRBJ2-1): EAGVTQFPSHSVIEKGQTVTLRCDPISGHDNLYWYRRVMGKEIKFLLHFVKESKQDESGMPNNRFLAERTGGTYSTLKVQPAELEDSGVYFCASSPIALQRGGRYNEQFFGPGTRLTVL.

This sequence joins TRBV4-2 and TRBJ1-2, with 10 nucleotides matching TRBD1. This CDR3 comprises 16 residues. Germline V CDR1 and CDR2: LGHNA, YNFKEQ. J lost 5 bases, V lost 3 bases, and 9 bases had no gene match. The CDR3, as DNA: TGTGCCAGCAGCCATGGAGTGACAGGGGGCAAGTATGGCTACACCTTC. This gives the protein CASSHGVTGGKYGYTF.

This chain uses TRBV4-1 with TRBJ1-5, with 8 bases that match TRBD1. Germline assignment: CDR1 MGHRA and CDR2 YSYEKL. J was trimmed by 6 bases and V by 1 base; bases with no gene match: 5. The CDR3 spans 15 residues. DNA of the CDR3: TGCGCCAGCAGCCAAGTTGGACAGGGTGGTCAGCCCCAGCATTTT. Translated, it gives CASSQVGQGGQPQHF.

Comment on this clone: This specimen includes other DNA sequences encoding the same CDR3. The chain combines TRBV20-1 with TRBJ2-5; D is perhaps TRBD2 (6 bases). Trimming removed 3 bases at V and 4 bases at J, with 6 bases between. Germline-derived CDR1 and CDR2 are DFQATT and SNEGSKA (reference sequence). The CDR3 sequence is 11 residues long. In DNA, the CDR3 is TGCAGTGCTAGCGGGGGAGAGACCCAGTACTTC. Encoded protein: CSASGGETQYF.

This clone was found once. The V call is TRBV18, the J call TRBJ2-1; 10 bases line up with TRBD1. Trimming at V came to 4 bases and at J to 8 bases, leaving 5 bases not matched to a gene. CDR3 length equals 14 residues. Germline CDR1 reads KGHSH; CDR2 reads LQKENI. CDR3 in DNA: TGTGCCAGCTCACGGGACAGGGGCTTGGATGAGCAGTTCTTC. This codes for CASSRDRGLDEQFF.

The count of this clone is one. The V gene is TRBV27, the J gene TRBJ2-7; the match to TRBD1 covers 10 bases. The CDR3 sequence is 14 residues long. CDR1 is MNHEY and CDR2 is SMNVEV in the germline V gene (reference sequence). Germline trimming cut 6 bases from V and 3 bases from J; bases unmatched to any gene: 5. CDR3 DNA sequence: TGTGCCAGCAGCCTCCGGGACAGGGGCTACGAGCAGTACGTC. This gives the protein CASSLRDRGYEQYV.